The 24 T cell receptor beta chains presented below share a single source sample, sequenced in a study of cytomegalovirus exposure and HLA in healthy donors (TCRdb year 2017). To prepare the library, the immunoSEQ multiplex PCR assay was applied. The clones in this table, taken by TCRdb from immuneACCESS, are in-frame only. Not every clone is retained; where verified, under half of the shortfall comes from an unresolved V gene, and the cause of the rest is unknown. Here the sample has 330,000 or so clones; 80% to 90% occur a single time. The ten largest make up around 0.84% of the sample. Material: PBMCs. These receptors were taken from a woman younger than 35 in good health and CMV-seronegative.

The chain couples TRBV9 to TRBJ2-1, with 11 nucleotides matching TRBD2. The CDR3 loop spans 17 amino acids. The V and J ends lost 0 bases and 7 bases, in that order; junction bases with no gene match: 9. Germline lookup yields CDR1 SGDLS and CDR2 YYNGEE. The CDR3 DNA follows: TGTGCCAGCAGCGTAGAGAGACTAGCGGGGCCCTCGAATGAGCAGTTCTTC. This codes for CASSVERLAGPSNEQFF.

The chain recombines TRBV7-7 with TRBJ2-7, with D perhaps matching TRBD1 (6 bases). Trimming cost V 2 bases and J 3 bases, with 11 bases left between them. This CDR3 comprises 14 residues. Germline CDR1 SSHAT, CDR2 FNYEAQ (reference sequence). The CDR3 sequence is CASSLRVGGYEQYF. The CDR3 nucleotides are TGTGCCAGCAGCTTAAGGGTAGGGGGCTACGAGCAGTACTTC. Full variable domain (remainder filled in from reference TRBV7-7 and TRBJ2-7): GAGVSQSPRYKVTKRGQDVTLRCDPISSHATLYWYQQALGQGPEFLTYFNYEAQPDKSGLPSDRFSAERPEGSISTLTIQRTEQRDSAMYRCASSLRVGGYEQYFGPGTRLTVT.

The chain joins TRBV7-2 to TRBJ1-3; D is uncertain. The CDR3 sequence is 12 residues long. V lost 2 bases to trimming and J lost 7 bases, with 6 bases between them. Germline loops: CDR1 SGHTA, CDR2 FQGNSA. The CDR3 is CASSLSVNTIYF. CDR3 nucleotide sequence: TGTGCCAGCAGCTTATCTGTGAACACCATATATTTT.

The genes are TRBV7-3 and TRBJ2-1; the match to TRBD2 covers 11 bases. The V gene end was trimmed by 2 bases and the J gene end by 5 bases; junction bases not matched to a gene: 5. The CDR3 spans 16 residues. The germline gives CDR1 SGHTA, CDR2 FQGTGA. CDR3 DNA: TGTGCCAGCAGCTTAGGGGGGACTAGCGGAAACAATGAGCAGTTCTTC. Residues: CASSLGGTSGNNEQFF.

The rearrangement joins TRBV27 to TRBJ2-7, with D possibly TRBD1 on 5 matching bases. V lost 2 bases to trimming and J lost 4 bases, with 9 bases between them. The CDR3 has 13 residues. Germline CDR1 MNHEY, CDR2 SMNVEV (reference sequence). CDR3 protein: CASSLAQAYEQYF. The CDR3 coding sequence is TGTGCCAGCAGTTTAGCACAGGCATACGAGCAGTACTTC.

V and J are TRBV27 and TRBJ2-2; TRBD2 aligns across 7 bases. This CDR3 region has 14 residues. J gave up 7 bases and V 7 bases, and 9 bases lay outside the gene matches. Germline CDR1 reads MNHEY; CDR2 reads SMNVEV (reference sequence). Here the CDR3 reads CASTWGGYHGELFF. Here the CDR3 DNA reads TGTGCCAGCACATGGGGGGGGTATCACGGGGAGCTGTTTTTT.

The CDR3 region has the DNA TGTGCCAGCCAACCTTATCAGGGCCCGAACACCGGGGAGCTGTTTTTT. Amino acid sequence: CASQPYQGPNTGELFF. This chain links TRBV27 with TRBJ2-2, with D possibly being TRBD1 (5 bases). Per the germline V gene, CDR1 is MNHEY and CDR2 is SMNVEV (reference sequence). Trimming pared 8 bases from V and 0 bases from J, leaving 16 bases between. The CDR3 covers 16 residues.

The chain is built from TRBV28 and TRBJ2-7, with 8 nucleotides matching TRBD2. Germline lookup yields CDR1 MDHEN and CDR2 SYDVKM. The J segment lost 0 bases and the V segment lost 3 bases, leaving 10 bases of the junction unmatched. This CDR3 has 17 residues. CDR3 in amino acids: CASSFTSGRISSYEQYF. CDR3 coding DNA: TGTGCCAGCAGTTTTACTAGCGGTCGTATTAGCTCCTACGAGCAGTACTTC.

The V and J genes are TRBV6-1 and TRBJ2-7; D is perhaps TRBD1 (6 bases). V gave up 7 bases and J gave up 3 bases, with 7 bases separating them. The germline V gene has CDR1 MNHNS and CDR2 SASEGT. This CDR3 comprises 11 residues. This CDR3 reads CASTGVYEQYF. The CDR3 DNA sequence: TGTGCCAGCACAGGGGTCTACGAGCAGTACTTC.

This clone was detected only a few times. This chain uses TRBV5-1 with TRBJ2-3; TRBD2 agrees at 9 bases. From germline, CDR1 is SGHRS and CDR2 YFSETQ. V lost 0 bases, J lost 4 bases, and 6 bases stayed unmatched. The CDR3 has 16 residues. The CDR3 coding sequence is TGCGCCAGCAGCTTGGCAGTAGCGGGAGTAGCAGATACGCAGTATTTT. Translation gives CASSLAVAGVADTQYF.

The chain uses TRBV6-5 and TRBJ2-7; no reliable D call. V lost 4 bases, J lost 5 bases, and 9 bases lay in between. CDR3 size: 12 residues. Germline loops: CDR1 MNHEY, CDR2 SVGAGI. This chain's CDR3 is CASSFSIHEQYF. The CDR3 nucleotides read TGTGCCAGCAGTTTTAGCATCCACGAGCAGTACTTC.

J is TRBJ2-5 and V is TRBV27, with TRBD2 matching 10 bases. CDR1 is MNHEY and CDR2 is SMNVEV in the germline V gene (reference sequence). J lost 5 bases, V lost 3 bases, and 6 bases had no gene match. CDR3 length: 15 amino acids. The CDR3 loop is CASSFGKAGGETQYF. CDR3 DNA: TGTGCCAGCAGTTTCGGGAAAGCGGGAGGGGAGACCCAGTACTTC.

J is TRBJ2-1 and V is TRBV6-5; 10 bases are shared with TRBD2. Per the germline V gene, CDR1 is MNHEY and CDR2 is SVGAGI. This CDR3 has 15 amino acids. With 6 bases clipped from V and 9 bases from J, the junction kept 11 bases outside the gene matches. CDR3 bases: TGTGCCAGCAGCCCCGAACTAGCGGGAACTGGTGAGCAGTTCTTC. This translates into CASSPELAGTGEQFF.

The chain links TRBV5-5 to TRBJ2-3, with TRBD2 identical over 8 bases. CDR3 size: 16 residues. Germline CDR1 is SGHKS and CDR2 is YYEKEE (reference sequence). V lost 2 bases, J lost 2 bases, and 7 bases stayed unmatched. The CDR3 coding sequence is TGTGCCAGCAGCTTTAATAGCGGGGCGATCACAGATACGCAGTATTTT. Amino acid sequence: CASSFNSGAITDTQYF. The entire variable domain, with the rest obtained from reference TRBV5-5 and TRBJ2-3, is as follows: DAGVTQSPTHLIKTRGQQVTLRCSPISGHKSVSWYQQVLGQGPQFIFQYYEKEERGRGNFPDRFSARQFPNYSSELNVNALLLGDSALYLCASSFNSGAITDTQYFGPGTRLTVL.

The chain has TRBV5-1 and TRBJ2-3; D is ambiguous. CDR1 is SGHRS, CDR2 YFSETQ, per germline. The CDR3 runs 14 residues. Trimming removed 0 bases at V and 1 base at J, with 6 bases between. The CDR3 nucleotides are TGCGCCAGCAGCTTGGATACGGGCACAGATACGCAGTATTTT. Residues: CASSLDTGTDTQYF.

V gene TRBV5-6 combines with J gene TRBJ2-5; 16 positions match TRBD2. Germline CDR1 SGHDT, CDR2 YYEEEE. V gave up 4 bases and J gave up 7 bases; unmatched junction bases: 4. This CDR3 spans 15 amino acids. CDR3 protein: CASSPGLAGGVTQYF. The CDR3 region has the DNA TGTGCCAGCAGCCCGGGACTAGCGGGAGGGGTGACCCAGTACTTC.

The chain is built from TRBV2 and TRBJ2-3, with D possibly matching TRBD2 (6 bases). Trimming removed 10 bases at V and 0 bases at J, with 14 bases between. The CDR3 is 14 residues long. CDR1 is SNHLY and CDR2 is FYNNEI in the germline V gene. In nucleotides, the CDR3 is TGTGCCACCTCCCGGAGGGCGAGCACAGATACGCAGTATTTT. Translating it yields CATSRRASTDTQYF.

This chain connects TRBV7-9 to TRBJ2-7, with a weak D call TRBD1 (6 bases). CDR1 is SEHNR, CDR2 FQNEAQ, per germline (reference sequence). This CDR3 is 16 amino acids long. Trimming took off 1 base at V and 1 base at J, with 14 bases between the two ends. The DNA of the CDR3 is TGTGCCAGCAGCTTAGGATCGTCTGGGACATCCTACGAGCAGTACTTC. The encoded protein is CASSLGSSGTSYEQYF.

The V call is TRBV15, the J call TRBJ2-3, with TRBD1 matching over 7 bases. This CDR3 is built from 14 residues. The germline gives CDR1 LNHNV, CDR2 YYDKDF (reference sequence). The trim removed 7 bases at V and 2 bases at J, leaving 6 bases unmatched. The CDR3 DNA reads TGTGCCACCAACACAGGGGTTGCCACAGATACGCAGTATTTT. It is translated as CATNTGVATDTQYF.

V is TRBV10-3 and J is TRBJ2-3; D unresolved. V gave up 3 bases and J gave up 9 bases, with 10 bases separating them. Per the germline V gene, CDR1 is ENHRY and CDR2 is SYGVKD. The CDR3 has 12 residues. CDR3 loop: CAISDTTETQYF. The CDR3 nucleotides read TGTGCCATCAGTGATACTACTGAAACGCAGTATTTT.

The chain combines TRBV4-3 with TRBJ2-5; no clear D. V dropped 0 bases and J dropped 4 bases, with 9 bases sitting between them. The CDR3 spans 14 residues. Germline CDR1 LGHNA, CDR2 YSLEER. CDR3 loop: CASSQDLVRETQYF. In DNA form, the CDR3 reads TGCGCCAGCAGCCAAGACCTTGTCAGAGAGACCCAGTACTTC.

This chain links TRBV20-1 with TRBJ1-1; no definite D call. This CDR3 region has 11 residues. From germline, CDR1 is DFQATT and CDR2 SNEGSKA (reference sequence). V was pared by 2 bases and J by 8 bases, with 9 bases between. CDR3 DNA sequence: TGCAGTGCTAGAAGGGAGAGCGAAGCTTTCTTT. This encodes CSARRESEAFF.

The chain has TRBV14 and TRBJ1-1; TRBD1 might be the D (6 bases). Trimming stripped 2 bases from V and 1 base from J, with 8 bases between. The CDR3 spans 14 residues. Germline CDR1 reads SGHDN; CDR2 reads FVKESK. CDR3 protein: CASSQRTANTEAFF. CDR3 bases: TGTGCCAGCAGCCAACGGACAGCGAACACTGAAGCTTTCTTT. Supplemented by reference TRBV14 and TRBJ1-1, the full variable domain reads EAGVTQFPSHSVIEKGQTVTLRCDPISGHDNLYWYRRVMGKEIKFLLHFVKESKQDESGMPNNRFLAERTGGTYSTLKVQPAELEDSGVYFCASSQRTANTEAFFGQGTRLTVV.

V and J are TRBV5-1 and TRBJ2-7; TRBD2 matches at 9 bases. This CDR3 is 15 amino acids long. Germline-derived CDR1 and CDR2 are SGHRS and YFSETQ. The junction had 8 bases not matched to a gene; V was cut back by 0 bases and J by 7 bases. The CDR3 region is CASSLAVAGVGEQYF. The CDR3 DNA is TGCGCCAGCAGCTTGGCGGTAGCGGGAGTGGGAGAGCAGTACTTC.